A single sample gave rise to the 23 T cell receptor beta chains below, sequenced in a study of blood T cell repertoires in COVID-19. TCRdb's copy holds only in-frame clones and misses some; the assay was immunoSEQ multiplex PCR. The sample holds about 68,000 clones, around 82% seen once. Sequences were obtained from peripheral blood. These receptors originate from a man between 50 and 59 years old with active COVID-19.

The CDR3 DNA follows: TGTGCCAGCAGCGTACCCCGGCCAGGCTCGGCGAGACAGCACTATGGCTACACCTTC. This translates into CASSVPRPGSARQHYGYTF. The V gene is TRBV9, the J gene TRBJ1-2, with TRBD1 as a possible D gene (5 bases). Trimming removed 1 base from V and 3 bases from J, with 25 bases in between. The V gene's germline CDR1 is SGDLS and CDR2 YYNGEE. This CDR3 contains 19 residues.

This sequence joins TRBV4-3 and TRBJ2-3; 14 bases align to TRBD2. Per germline, CDR1 LGHNA and CDR2 YSLEER. V dropped 4 bases and J dropped 4; count of bases not matched to a gene: 7. The CDR3 is 17 residues long. CDR3 sequence reads: CASSPMTSGGVSDTQYF. CDR3 sequence (DNA): TGCGCCAGCAGCCCTATGACTAGCGGGGGGGTCTCAGATACGCAGTATTTT.

J is TRBJ2-7 and V is TRBV7-9; the D gene is possibly TRBD2 (6 bases). Trimming took off 5 bases at V and 4 bases at J, with 21 bases between the two ends. The CDR3 runs 16 residues. Germline V gene lookup returns CDR1 SEHNR and CDR2 FQNEAQ (reference sequence). CDR3 DNA: TGTGCCAGCAGCCCTCTGTTAGCGGCGAGGGTATACGAGCAGTACTTC. Its translation is CASSPLLAARVYEQYF.

The chain couples TRBV4-1 to TRBJ2-1, with D perhaps TRBD1 (5 bases). The CDR3 totals 14 residues. CDR1 is MGHRA, CDR2 YSYEKL, per germline. The V end was cut by 6 bases, the J end by 0 bases, with 9 bases between. CDR3 loop: CASRRQGSYNEQFF. The CDR3 nucleotides are TGCGCCAGCAGGCGCCAGGGCTCCTACAATGAGCAGTTCTTC.

The chain recombines TRBV19 with TRBJ1-1; 7 positions agree with TRBD1. Trimming at V came to 6 bases and at J to 7 bases, leaving 5 bases not matched to a gene. In germline, CDR1 is LNHDA, CDR2 SQIVND (reference sequence). This CDR3 spans 12 amino acids. CDR3 amino acids: CASSYRGNEAFF. In DNA form, the CDR3 reads TGTGCCAGTAGCTACAGGGGTAATGAAGCTTTCTTT.

The chain uses TRBV21-1 and TRBJ1-2; the table's D call, TRBD1, was not checked against the DNA. TRBV21-1 is a pseudogene locus. The CDR3 loop spans 16 amino acids. CDR3 loop: CASSKGRRGRWRGYTF. For the CDR3, the DNA is TGTGCCAGCAGCAAAGGGCGCAGGGGCAGGTGGCGCGGCTACACCTTC.

The genes are TRBV2 and TRBJ1-6, with D tentatively TRBD1 (5 bases). Per germline, CDR1 SNHLY and CDR2 FYNNEI. Trimming pared 8 bases from V and 7 bases from J, leaving 12 bases between. CDR3 length: 13 residues. The CDR3 region has the DNA TGTGCCAGCCACGCGGGGGGAAATTCACCCCTCCACTTT. It specifies CASHAGGNSPLHF.

The gene calls are TRBV11-2 and TRBJ2-7; 8 bases are a match to TRBD1. This CDR3 spans 13 amino acids. V lost 5 bases to trimming and J lost 3 bases; unmatched junction nucleotides: 3. Germline CDR1 and CDR2: SGHAT and FQNNGV. CDR3: CASSRTGGYEQYF. The CDR3 region has the DNA TGTGCCAGCAGCCGAACAGGGGGCTACGAGCAGTACTTC.

V is TRBV7-5 and J is TRBJ1-4; no DNA check was done on the table's D call, TRBD1. TRBV7-5 has pseudogene status. There are 15 residues in the CDR3. CDR3 protein: CARSFSHRWAEKLFF. The CDR3 DNA is TGTGCCAGAAGCTTTTCCCACAGGTGGGCAGAAAAACTGTTTTTT.

V usage is TRBV6-1 and J usage is TRBJ1-3; 8 positions match TRBD1. V dropped 3 bases and J dropped 4; count of bases not matched to a gene: 2. Germline V gene data show CDR1 as MNHNS and CDR2 as SASEGT. The CDR3 length is 14 residues. The CDR3 spells CASSDRTGGNTIYF. Written as DNA, the CDR3 is TGTGCCAGCAGTGACCGGACAGGGGGAAACACCATATATTTT.

V and J are TRBV10-3 and TRBJ2-5; 8 bases map to TRBD2. With V trimmed by 10 bases and J by 5 bases, 6 bases remained unmatched. The CDR3 runs to 12 residues. Germline CDR1 is ENHRY and CDR2 is SYGVKD. The CDR3 loop is CATGGVAETQYF. Written as DNA, the CDR3 is TGTGCCACCGGGGGGGTGGCGGAGACCCAGTACTTC.

The chain links TRBV4-2 to TRBJ2-5, with 10 bases fitting TRBD2. The CDR3 runs 17 residues. The germline V gene encodes CDR1 LGHNA and CDR2 YNFKEQ. V shed 1 base and J 1 base; nucleotides not matched to a gene: 6. The CDR3 spells CASSQGRTSGVQETQYF. The CDR3 nucleotides read TGTGCCAGCAGCCAAGGGAGAACTAGCGGGGTCCAAGAGACCCAGTACTTC.

The genes are TRBV11-3 and TRBJ2-7, with 8 positions matching TRBD1. This CDR3 spans 14 amino acids. Germline CDR1 and CDR2: SGHNT and YENEEA. V was clipped by 5 bases and J by 7 bases; unmatched bases: 10. CDR3 nucleotide sequence: TGTGCCAGCAGCCAGGGGGCAGCAACGGGGGAGCAGTACTTC. Translation gives CASSQGAATGEQYF. Full variable domain (outside the CDR3, taken from reference TRBV11-3 and TRBJ2-7): EAGVVQSPRYKIIEKKQPVAFWCNPISGHNTLYWYLQNLGQGPELLIRYENEEAVDDSQLPKDRFSAERLKGVDSTLKIQPAELGDSAVYLCASSQGAATGEQYFGPGTRLTVT.

The J gene is TRBJ1-3, the V gene TRBV7-9; 10 nucleotides agree with TRBD1. The CDR3 runs to 15 residues. The junction had 1 base not matched to a gene; V was cut back by 3 bases and J by 2 bases. CDR1 is SEHNR and CDR2 is FQNEAQ in the germline V gene (reference sequence). The CDR3 bases are TGTGCCAGCAGCTTGGGACAGGGGACTGGAAACACCATATATTTT. Its translation: CASSLGQGTGNTIYF.

In its sample, this clone ranks as medium-sized. Other DNA sequences of this sample code for an identical CDR3. V is TRBV25-1 and J is TRBJ2-7, with a possible D match to TRBD2 (5 bases). V shed 6 bases and J shed 4 bases, with 10 bases lying between them. CDR1 and CDR2 (germline): MGHDK, SYGVNS. The CDR3 totals 12 residues. Written as DNA, the CDR3 is TGTGCCAGCAGCCTAGGGAGATACGAGCAGTACTTC. Its translation is CASSLGRYEQYF.

The chain has TRBV5-6 and TRBJ1-4, with a possible D match to TRBD1 (5 bases). The CDR3 spans 15 residues. CDR1 is SGHDT and CDR2 is YYEEEE in the germline V gene. V was trimmed by 2 bases and J by 8 bases, leaving 16 bases between them. The CDR3 DNA reads TGTGCCAGCAGCTTAGCAGGGTATCAGCAGGAAAAACTGTTTTTT. It codes for CASSLAGYQQEKLFF.

V is TRBV11-2 and J is TRBJ2-3; possibly TRBD2 for D (5 bases). This CDR3 has 15 amino acids. Germline V gene sequence: CDR1 SGHAT, CDR2 FQNNGV. With 5 bases removed from V and 5 bases from J, the gap between germline ends came to 17 bases. CDR3: CASSINPSEGDTQYF. The CDR3 DNA follows: TGTGCCAGCAGCATCAACCCCTCCGAGGGAGATACGCAGTATTTT. Looking up the rest from reference TRBV11-2 and TRBJ2-3 gives the full variable domain: EAGVAQSPRYKIIEKRQSVAFWCNPISGHATLYWYQQILGQGPKLLIQFQNNGVVDDSQLPKDRFSAERLKGVDSTLKIQPAKLEDSAVYLCASSINPSEGDTQYFGPGTRLTVL.

In DNA form, the CDR3 reads TGTGCCAGCAGTTACTCCGGTGGCGGGACTAATGAAAAACTGTTTTTT. Translating it yields CASSYSGGGTNEKLFF. V gene TRBV6-5 combines with J gene TRBJ1-4; D not resolved. CDR1 MNHEY and CDR2 SVGAGI come from the germline V gene. V lost 0 bases and J lost 2, with 10 bases in between. This CDR3 is 16 amino acids long.

V usage is TRBV5-8 and J usage is TRBJ1-5; no clear D. The CDR3 is made up of 19 amino acids. The V and J ends lost 0 bases and 7 bases respectively, with 26 bases between them. Per germline, CDR1 SGHTS and CDR2 YDEGEE. In DNA form, the CDR3 reads TGTGCCAGCAGCTTGGTAGTGCCGGGCTTCGGCCCCGGAGGGCAGCCCCAGCATTTT. Translation gives CASSLVVPGFGPGGQPQHF.

This CDR3 reads CASSGGEPTDTQYF. In DNA, the CDR3 is TGCGCCAGCAGCGGAGGGGAACCCACAGATACGCAGTATTTT. The chain uses TRBV5-1 and TRBJ2-3, with a possible D match to TRBD2 (6 bases). Looked up from germline, CDR1 is SGHRS and CDR2 is YFSETQ. There are 14 residues in the CDR3. Trimming took 4 bases from V and 2 from J, leaving 11 bases between them.

This sequence joins TRBV19 and TRBJ1-4, with TRBD1 as a possible D gene (6 bases). Germline V gives CDR1 LNHDA, CDR2 SQIVND (reference sequence). V shed 3 bases and J shed 8 bases, with 19 bases lying between them. This CDR3 is built from 16 residues. The CDR3, as DNA: TGTGCCAGTAGTATCCTTCGACAGTGGACAGAAGAAAAACTGTTTTTT. Amino acids: CASSILRQWTEEKLFF.

The chain joins TRBV12-3 or TRBV12-4 to TRBJ2-7, with unresolved D. V was shortened by 3 bases and J by 3 bases, with 6 bases between the two germline ends. CDR3 length: 12 amino acids. This CDR3 is CASSFGGYEQYF. Here the CDR3 DNA reads TGTGCCAGCAGTTTCGGCGGCTACGAGCAGTACTTC.

This rearrangement joins TRBV16 to TRBJ2-3; 7 bases fit TRBD1. Trimming removed 5 bases from V and 2 bases from J; junction bases left unmatched: 7. The germline CDR1 and CDR2 sequences are KGHSY and FQNENV. The CDR3 is made up of 15 amino acids. CDR3: CASSITQGPTDTQYF. Written as DNA, the CDR3 is TGTGCCAGCAGCATAACACAGGGGCCCACAGATACGCAGTATTTT.